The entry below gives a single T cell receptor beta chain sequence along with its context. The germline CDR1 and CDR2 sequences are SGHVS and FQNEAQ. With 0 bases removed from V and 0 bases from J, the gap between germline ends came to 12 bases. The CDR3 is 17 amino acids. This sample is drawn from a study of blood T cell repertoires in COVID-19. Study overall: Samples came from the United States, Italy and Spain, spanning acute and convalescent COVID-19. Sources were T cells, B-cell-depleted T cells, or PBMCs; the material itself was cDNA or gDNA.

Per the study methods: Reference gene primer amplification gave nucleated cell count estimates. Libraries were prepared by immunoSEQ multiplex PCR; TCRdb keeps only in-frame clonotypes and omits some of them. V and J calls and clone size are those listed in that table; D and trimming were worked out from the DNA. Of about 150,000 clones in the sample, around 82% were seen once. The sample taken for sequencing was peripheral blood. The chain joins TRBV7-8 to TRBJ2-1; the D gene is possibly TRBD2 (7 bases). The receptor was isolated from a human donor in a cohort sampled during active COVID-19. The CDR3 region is CASSLAPGGSSYNEQFF. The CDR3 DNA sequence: TGTGCCAGCAGCTTAGCGCCGGGGGGCAGCTCCTACAATGAGCAGTTCTTC.